This T cell receptor beta chain appears in the sequencing data of a study of blood T cells in healthy people across ages (dated by TCRdb to the mid-2010s). Regarding the research as a whole: In model experiments, roughly one uniquely barcoded TCR beta cDNA molecule per two T cells was captured by template switching. The study analyzed two additional independent replicas of 1 million unique cDNA reads from the same blood draw for two donors, one aged 18 to 30 and one aged 80 or older. Using deep sequencing normalized with unique cDNA molecular identifiers, the study measured how TCR beta repertoire diversity changes with age. The donors were divided into four age groups: young (average approximately 17 years), middle-aged (approximately 41), aged (about 60) and long-lived (around 87). Paper-wide results and their limitations: Since profiling was done on bulk unsorted PBMCs, naive and antigen-experienced compartments could not be conclusively compared. Observed TCR beta diversity per million T cells fell roughly linearly with age, and a significant reduction was already apparent by age around 40. Estimates of total diversity based on one million sequenced T cells were considered lower bounds and underestimates. Compared with the aged group, the long-lived group had more naive CD4+ T cells, fewer expanded clones and increased TCR diversity, suggesting age selection. Donor CMV infection status was unknown, potentially confounding age-related changes in expanded clonotypes. There was a strong correlation between observed TCR beta diversity and the percentage of naive T cells measured by flow cytometry.

Concerning this clonotype: There is no known antigen for this receptor. Per-base qualities were not stored, and no clone one base away is much larger.

Systemically healthy Caucasian individuals from Russia, 35 to 40 in total and aged roughly 6 to 95 years, were included as donors. Each donor gave ten milliliters of peripheral blood, collected into EDTA-treated Vacutainer tubes. Ficoll-Paque density-gradient centrifugation was used to isolate PBMCs, with at least 6 million obtained per sample. Trizol reagent was used to extract total RNA from PBMCs, with at least 5.5 micrograms per sample. For every donor, an aliquot of PBMCs went through flow cytometry to measure the percentages of naive CD45RAhigh/CD27high T cells. Libraries were built with 5' RACE. These reads were obtained on an Illumina HiSeq 2500. The second PCR ran for roughly 7 to 12 cycles and used a J-beta primer mix along with a sample-barcoded 5' primer. A unique molecular identifier was introduced onto each TCR beta cDNA molecule by a template-switch 5' adaptor carrying 12 random nucleotides. At least 2.5 million CDR3-containing paired-end reads were obtained from each sample. First-strand cDNA was synthesized from all RNA with the Mint cDNA synthesis kit, primed by a TRBC-specific oligonucleotide. All cDNA was treated with uracil-DNA glycosylase and then went through a first 18-cycle PCR with the universal primers M1SS and BC2_uni_R. In the authors' own workflow: Normalization of each sample was performed by random selection of 1 million high-quality reads, each carrying a distinct molecular identifier. Reads sharing molecular identifiers were discarded rather than binned into consensus sequences. MiTCR, set to a Q25 quality threshold and the strictest error-elimination algorithm, was used for CDR3 identification, clonotype clustering and error correction. A nonparametric unseen species model with Euler transformation was used to estimate lower-bound total TCR beta diversity. The raw public data were reprocessed by TCRdb itself: fastp quality trimming at Q25, MiXCR clonotype calling, in-frame beta chains only. Records with the same CDR3 protein are collapsed into one entry carrying the most frequent genes and DNA. TCRdb, not the authors, supplied the V and J calls. This sample gives 800,000 to 950,000 distinct CDR3 sequences in total; roughly 28% of them show up just once. The leading ten clones occupy 10% to 13% of the sample.

These data were also reused for a study on T cells of mothers and their children. That second publication adds: Nine systemically healthy Caucasian individuals served as donors, namely three mothers together with their six children. cDNA synthesis consumed the entire amount of extracted RNA, loaded at around 1.5 ug RNA in each 15 ul reaction. In the second PCR, sample barcodes and 2-4 random nucleotides were introduced via the M1S primer. Over 9 million TCR beta CDR3 reads came from each mother, compared with a few million reads from each child. TCR recombination output is similarly shaped by thymic selection in related and unrelated pairs, with a minor effect exerted by inherited differences. Related mother-child pairs always showed normalized repertoire overlap that was slightly higher than in unrelated mother-child pairs, though the difference was never significant. With a sensitivity of roughly 93 clones per million clonotypes, no persistent microchimeric T cell clones were detected. In the study, deep NGS was used to compare the TCR beta repertoires of mothers and children, and features distinguishing related mother-child pairs from unrelated individuals were sought. The mean age was roughly 44 +/- 4 years for the mothers and approximately 11 +/- 4 years for the children. After adapter ligation was performed with NEBNext reagents, the libraries were sequenced on an Illumina HiSeq 2000 with 100+100 nt paired-end reads. Mother and child libraries were prepared a month apart and sequenced in separate runs to prevent cross-contamination. For each donor, somewhere between about 500,000 and 2,000,000 distinct TCR beta clonotypes were identified. Naive TCR beta clonotypes were estimated from low-frequency clonotypes matched to each donor's FACS-determined naive share, without sorting.

Sequenced material: blood. The receptor was isolated from a woman aged 40 to 50 in good health.

The CDR3 protein: CATSRDRNRGCGEQFF. In nucleotide form, the sequence is TGTGCCACCAGCAGAGATAGGAACAGGGGGTGTGGTGAGCAGTTCTTC. The chain is encoded by TRBV15 joined to TRBJ2-1, with 8 bases aligning to TRBD1. Measured from the cysteine to the phenylalanine, the CDR3 is 16 residues long. Just CDR3 DNA is preserved here, 48 bases in frame from base 1. For this chain, trimming is 0 bases at the V end and 9 bases at the J end, and the number of junction bases without a gene match is 10. As encoded in the germline V gene (reference sequence), CDR1 is LNHNV while CDR2 is YYDKDF.